The 10 T cell receptor beta chains listed next were all sequenced from one sample in a study of blood T cell repertoires in COVID-19. Only in-frame clones appear in the TCRdb table, and some are missing; sequencing was by immunoSEQ multiplex PCR. The sample shows under 150,000 clones, about 87% of them seen only once. Sequencing used PBMCs or T cells enriched from blood (not recorded which). The receptor source for this set is a man between 50 and 59 years old in a cohort exposed to, infected with or recovered from COVID-19 (not recorded which).

There are a few counts of this clone. The chain couples TRBV6-5 to TRBJ2-7; 8 bases agree with TRBD1. The germline CDR1 and CDR2 sequences are MNHEY and SVGAGI. The CDR3 is 14 amino acids. The V segment lost 2 bases and the J segment 3 bases; nucleotides outside the gene matches: 3. The CDR3 loop reads CASSYPGQGYEQYF. CDR3 coding DNA: TGTGCCAGCAGTTACCCCGGACAGGGCTACGAGCAGTACTTC.

The chain employs TRBV6-5 and TRBJ2-7; 10 positions match TRBD1. CDR3 length: 15 amino acids. The germline V gene has CDR1 MNHEY and CDR2 SVGAGI. Germline trimming cut 5 bases from V and 2 bases from J; bases unmatched to any gene: 6. CDR3 amino acids: CASSQPGQGTYEQYF. The CDR3, as DNA: TGTGCCAGCAGTCAACCGGGACAGGGGACCTACGAGCAGTACTTC.

This clone was observed a handful of times. CDR3 DNA sequence: TGTGCCAGCAGCGTAATGGGAGGGGCCAACTACGAGCAGTACTTC. Translating it yields CASSVMGGANYEQYF. The chain carries TRBV9 and TRBJ2-7; 7 nucleotides match TRBD2. With 1 base clipped from V and 3 bases from J, the junction kept 7 bases outside the gene matches. The germline V gene encodes CDR1 SGDLS and CDR2 YYNGEE. The CDR3 contains 15 residues.

V usage is TRBV6-5 and J usage is TRBJ2-7; 9 bases are a match to TRBD2. CDR3 size: 13 residues. V shed 8 bases, J shed 0 bases, and the junction held 2 bases outside the gene matches. Germline CDR1 is MNHEY and CDR2 is SVGAGI. The CDR3 nucleotides read TGTGCCAGCTTTAGCGGGAGCTCCTACGAGCAGTACTTC. This sequence encodes CASFSGSSYEQYF.

The J gene is TRBJ1-2, the V gene TRBV27; maybe TRBD1 (6 bases). Germline CDR1 is MNHEY and CDR2 is SMNVEV (reference sequence). The ends were cut back, 5 bases at V and 6 bases at J, with 13 bases in the middle. The length of the CDR3 is 13 residues. CDR3 sequence: CASSELDSHGYTF. CDR3 sequence (DNA): TGTGCCAGCAGTGAACTGGACAGCCATGGCTACACCTTC.

The chain is built from TRBV7-9 and TRBJ2-1, with 9 positions matching TRBD2. The J segment lost 7 bases and the V segment lost 2 bases, leaving 12 bases of the junction unmatched. The germline V gene encodes CDR1 SEHNR and CDR2 FQNEAQ (reference sequence). This CDR3 comprises 17 residues. The CDR3 loop reads CASSLPPREGPLNEQFF. In DNA, the CDR3 is TGTGCCAGCAGCTTACCACCGCGGGAGGGCCCGTTAAATGAGCAGTTCTTC.

V and J are TRBV10-3 and TRBJ2-7, with 7 bases identical to TRBD2. From germline, CDR1 is ENHRY and CDR2 SYGVKD. The CDR3 runs 13 residues. V gave up 6 bases and J gave up 3 bases; unmatched junction bases: 5. DNA of the CDR3: TGTGCCATCAGCCTAGCGGAAGACTACGAGCAGTACTTC. Translating it yields CAISLAEDYEQYF.

Only one count was recorded for this clone. J is TRBJ2-7 and V is TRBV7-6; D remains unclear. Trimming stripped 1 base from V and 4 bases from J, with 5 bases between. CDR1 SGHVS and CDR2 FNYEAQ come from the germline V gene. The CDR3 is 12 amino acids. Here the CDR3 DNA reads TGTGCCAGCAGCTTAGGAGAGTACGAGCAGTACTTC. Encoded protein: CASSLGEYEQYF. Full variable domain (remainder filled in from reference TRBV7-6 and TRBJ2-7): GAGVSQSPRYKVTKRGQDVALRCDPISGHVSLYWYRQALGQGPEFLTYFNYEAQQDKSGLPNDRFSAERPEGSISTLTIQRTEQRDSAMYRCASSLGEYEQYFGPGTRLTVT.

The chain employs TRBV4-3 and TRBJ1-5; D possibly corresponds to TRBD1 (5 bases). V was shortened by 0 bases and J by 3 bases, with 9 bases between the two germline ends. The CDR3 contains 15 residues. Germline V gives CDR1 LGHNA, CDR2 YSLEER. The CDR3 bases are TGCGCCAGCAGCCAAGAGCGGGGGAACAATCAGCCCCAGCATTTT. This codes for CASSQERGNNQPQHF.

The chain uses TRBV6-5 and TRBJ1-5; TRBD1 is a possible D gene (5 bases). The CDR3 has 15 residues. Trimming removed 5 bases at V and 2 bases at J, with 13 bases between. Per germline, CDR1 MNHEY and CDR2 SVGAGI. Written as DNA, the CDR3 is TGTGCCAGCAGTACCGGGGGGAGAGGCAATCAGCCCCAGCATTTT. Translating gives CASSTGGRGNQPQHF.